Following are 4 T cell receptor beta chains from one sample sequenced in a study of T-cell memory formation after mild COVID-19. Using its own MiXCR run on the 5' RACE reads, TCRdb lists one record per CDR3 protein. Of approximately 580,000 distinct CDR3 sequences in the sample, about a fifth were seen once. Input material: PBMCs or a T cell subset sorted from them (not recorded which). The receptor source for this set is an adult woman who had mild COVID-19 (a few samples of this study predate the infection). Cell type and time point are not known.

The chain carries TRBV20-1 and TRBJ2-7; 11 nucleotides line up with TRBD2. Germline assignment: CDR1 DFQATT and CDR2 SNEGSKA (reference sequence). V gave up 6 bases and J gave up 6 bases; unmatched junction bases: 7. CDR3 size: 13 residues. The CDR3 is CSARTSGPPEQYF. The CDR3, as DNA: TGCAGTGCACGGACTAGCGGGCCACCCGAGCAGTACTTC.

This chain joins TRBV29-1 and TRBJ1-1; D possibly corresponds to TRBD1 (5 bases). This CDR3 is 15 amino acids long. The V end lost 6 bases, the J end lost 2 bases, and 19 bases lay between the germline ends. The germline V gene has CDR1 SQVTM and CDR2 ANQGSEA. CDR3 DNA: TGCAGCGTGAAAACGGGGGGAAAGCGCAACACTGAAGCTTTCTTT. Translation gives CSVKTGGKRNTEAFF.

The chain couples TRBV5-6 to TRBJ2-7; TRBD2 matches at 8 bases. Germline V gene sequence: CDR1 SGHDT, CDR2 YYEEEE. Unmatched junction bases numbered 9, after V lost 2 bases and J lost 5 bases. CDR3 length equals 15 residues. In DNA form, the CDR3 reads TGTGCCAGCAGCTTTCAAGCGGGAGTGTTGGACGAGCAGTACTTC. The encoded protein is CASSFQAGVLDEQYF.

This clonotype occurred many times. V usage is TRBV11-2 and J usage is TRBJ2-2; D may be TRBD1 (6 bases). Germline V CDR1 and CDR2: SGHAT, FQNNGV. V shed 1 base and J shed 1 base, with 10 bases lying between them. The CDR3 is made up of 16 amino acids. CDR3 DNA sequence: TGTGCCAGCAGCTTAGGTCAAGGGGGGAACACCGGGGAGCTGTTTTTT. This sequence encodes CASSLGQGGNTGELFF.